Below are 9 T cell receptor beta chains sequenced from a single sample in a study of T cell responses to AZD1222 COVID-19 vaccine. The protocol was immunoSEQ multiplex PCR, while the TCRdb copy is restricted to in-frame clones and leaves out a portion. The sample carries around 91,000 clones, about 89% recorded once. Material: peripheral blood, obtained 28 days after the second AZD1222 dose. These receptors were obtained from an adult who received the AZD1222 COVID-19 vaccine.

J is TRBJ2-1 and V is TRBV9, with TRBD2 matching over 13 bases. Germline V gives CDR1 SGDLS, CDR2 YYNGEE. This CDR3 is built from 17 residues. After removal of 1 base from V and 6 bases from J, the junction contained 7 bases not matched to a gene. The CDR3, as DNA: TGTGCCAGCAGCGTAAGGGAACTAGCGGGAGGGCCCAATGAGCAGTTCTTC. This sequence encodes CASSVRELAGGPNEQFF.

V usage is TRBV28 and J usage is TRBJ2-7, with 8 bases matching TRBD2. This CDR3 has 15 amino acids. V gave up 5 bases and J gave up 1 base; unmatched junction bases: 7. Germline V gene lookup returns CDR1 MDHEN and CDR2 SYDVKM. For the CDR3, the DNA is TGTGCCAGCAGTCGCCGGGGACTAGTTTCCTACGAGCAGTACTTC. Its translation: CASSRRGLVSYEQYF.

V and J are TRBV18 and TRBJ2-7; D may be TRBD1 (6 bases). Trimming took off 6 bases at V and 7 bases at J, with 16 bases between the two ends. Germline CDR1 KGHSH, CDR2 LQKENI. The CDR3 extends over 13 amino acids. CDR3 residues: CASSQTGTTEQYF. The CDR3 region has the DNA TGTGCCAGCTCGCAGACCGGGACAACTGAGCAGTACTTC.

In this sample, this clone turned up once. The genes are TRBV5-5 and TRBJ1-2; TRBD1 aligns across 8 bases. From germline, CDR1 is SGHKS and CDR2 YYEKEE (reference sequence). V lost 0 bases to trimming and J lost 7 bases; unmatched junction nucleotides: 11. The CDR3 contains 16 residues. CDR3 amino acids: CASSLEVTGVVGGYTF. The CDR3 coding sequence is TGTGCCAGCAGCTTGGAGGTGACAGGGGTCGTGGGTGGCTACACCTTC.

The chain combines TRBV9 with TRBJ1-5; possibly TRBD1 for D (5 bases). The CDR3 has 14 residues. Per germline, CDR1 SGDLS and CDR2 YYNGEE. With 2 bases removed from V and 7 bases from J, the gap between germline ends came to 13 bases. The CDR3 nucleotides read TGTGCCAGCAGCGTGGGGGTCACAGGACAGCCCCAGCATTTT. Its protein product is CASSVGVTGQPQHF.

CDR3 in DNA: TGTGCCAGCAGCGAAGAGACCCATTACAATGAGCAGTTCTTC. Amino acid sequence: CASSEETHYNEQFF. V and J are TRBV7-2 and TRBJ2-1; D remains ambiguous. This CDR3 has 14 amino acids. V was pared by 5 bases and J by 4 bases, with 12 bases between. Per germline, CDR1 SGHTA and CDR2 FQGNSA.

CDR3 nucleotides: TGTGCCAGCAGCCACTCCCCGGGACCGAACTTATACGAGCAGTACTTC. It codes for CASSHSPGPNLYEQYF. The chain couples TRBV13 to TRBJ2-7; D tentatively reads TRBD1 or TRBD2 (5 bases each). Between the trimmed V and J ends, which lost 5 bases and 4 bases, there was a span of 21 bases. The CDR3 is 16 residues long. Germline CDR1 and CDR2: PRHDT and FYEKMQ (reference sequence).

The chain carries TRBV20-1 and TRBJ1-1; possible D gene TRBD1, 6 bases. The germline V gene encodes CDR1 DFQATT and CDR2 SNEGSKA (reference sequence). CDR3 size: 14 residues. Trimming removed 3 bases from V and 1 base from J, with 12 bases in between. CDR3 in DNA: TGCAGTGCTAGTGGTCTGACAGGGAACACTGAAGCTTTCTTT. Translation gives CSASGLTGNTEAFF.

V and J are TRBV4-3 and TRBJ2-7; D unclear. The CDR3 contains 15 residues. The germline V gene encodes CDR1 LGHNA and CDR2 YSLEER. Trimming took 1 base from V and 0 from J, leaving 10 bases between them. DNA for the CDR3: TGCGCCAGCAGCCAAGGCCAGGACCCCTCCTACGAGCAGTACTTC. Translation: CASSQGQDPSYEQYF.